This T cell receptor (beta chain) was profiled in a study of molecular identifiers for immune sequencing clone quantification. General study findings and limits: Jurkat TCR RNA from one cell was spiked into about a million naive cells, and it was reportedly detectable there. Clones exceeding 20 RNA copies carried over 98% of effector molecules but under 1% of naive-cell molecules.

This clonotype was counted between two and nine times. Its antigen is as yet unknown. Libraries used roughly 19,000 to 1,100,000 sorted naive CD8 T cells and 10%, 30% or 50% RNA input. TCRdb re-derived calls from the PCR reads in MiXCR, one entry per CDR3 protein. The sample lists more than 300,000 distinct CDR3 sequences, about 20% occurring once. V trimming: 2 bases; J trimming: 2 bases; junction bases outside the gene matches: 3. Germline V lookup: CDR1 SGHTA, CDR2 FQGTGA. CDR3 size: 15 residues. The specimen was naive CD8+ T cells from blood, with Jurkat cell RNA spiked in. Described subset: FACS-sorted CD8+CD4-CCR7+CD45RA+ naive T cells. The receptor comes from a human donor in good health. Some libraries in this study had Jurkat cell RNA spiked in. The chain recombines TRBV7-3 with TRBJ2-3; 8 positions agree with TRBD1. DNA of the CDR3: TGTGCCAGCAGCTTATGGGGACAGGCCACAGATACGCAGTATTTT. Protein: CASSLWGQATDTQYF.